A selection of T cell receptor beta chains follows, all from one sample in a study of T-cell reconstitution after alpha-beta-depleted transplantation in children. TCRdb analysed the PCR reads with MiXCR anew, one entry per CDR3 protein. This table holds 55,000 to 70,000 distinct CDR3 sequences, around 9.9% found once. The material was PBMCs, obtained before TCRalphabeta/CD19-depleted stem cell transplant. The receptor set was obtained from a boy younger than 18 with acute myeloid leukemia, due to receive a stem cell transplant. CDR3s include the opening cysteine and the closing phenylalanine or tryptophan. A D gene is named only where the DNA matches it firmly. Expanded clones are given a class, and other clones once, few, many or no size at all.

TRBJ2-5,-,many,TRBV9,CVSSVGETQYF,TGTGTCAGCAGCGTAGGAGAGACCCAGTACTTC
TRBJ2-6,-,many,TRBV4-2,CASSQDLRVSGANVLTF,TGTGCCAGCAGCCAAGATTTGAGGGTCTCTGGGGCCAACGTCCTGACTTTC
TRBJ2-1,TRBD2,-,TRBV5-6,CASSLVLAGEQFF,TGTGCCAGCAGCTTGGTTCTAGCGGGGGAGCAGTTCTTC
TRBJ2-6,-,many,TRBV12-3/TRBV12-4,CASQGSGANVLTF,TGTGCCAGTCAGGGGTCTGGGGCCAACGTCCTGACTTTC
TRBJ1-2,-,-,TRBV29-1,CSVTVLNYGYTF,TGCAGCGTAACAGTACTTAACTATGGCTACACCTTC
TRBJ2-2,-,many,TRBV5-1,CASSWRTNTGELFF,TGCGCCAGCAGCTGGCGAACGAACACCGGGGAGCTGTTTTTT
TRBJ2-3,-,-,TRBV28,CASSFPPGLTDTQYF,TGTGCCAGCAGTTTTCCCCCGGGCCTCACAGATACGCAGTATTTT
TRBJ1-4,TRBD1,many,TRBV5-1,CASSPPGTGNEKLFF,TGCGCCAGCAGCCCGCCCGGGACAGGGAATGAAAAACTGTTTTTT
TRBJ1-2,-,many,TRBV5-6,CASSLVQEGGYTF,TGTGCCAGCAGCTTGGTTCAGGAGGGTGGCTACACCTTC
TRBJ2-2,TRBD2,few,TRBV3-1,CASSPTGRGAGELFF,TGTGCCAGCAGCCCCACGGGGCGGGGGGCCGGGGAGCTGTTTTTT
TRBJ2-1,-,many,TRBV7-6,CASSLDGSSYNEQFF,TGTGCCAGCAGCTTAGACGGGAGCTCCTACAATGAGCAGTTCTTC
TRBJ1-2,TRBD1,many,TRBV12-3/TRBV12-4,CASSFGQGGNYGYTF,TGTGCCAGCAGTTTTGGACAGGGGGGAAACTATGGCTACACCTTC
TRBJ2-1,TRBD1,once,TRBV27,CASNHQGAHYNEQFF,TGTGCCAGCAATCACCAGGGGGCTCACTACAATGAGCAGTTCTTC
TRBJ2-1,TRBD2,-,TRBV7-3,CASSALAGASEQFF,TGTGCCAGCAGCGCACTTGCGGGAGCTTCTGAGCAGTTCTTC
TRBJ1-5,-,-,TRBV20-1,CSALGGTGGGQPQHF,TGCAGTGCCCTAGGCGGGACTGGGGGGGGACAGCCCCAGCATTTT
TRBJ2-1,-,-,TRBV29-1,CSGDSGAEQFF,TGCAGCGGGGACTCGGGGGCTGAGCAGTTCTTC
TRBJ2-7,-,few,TRBV29-1,CSVDRTGEQYF,TGCAGCGTTGATCGGACGGGCGAGCAGTACTTC
TRBJ2-1,TRBD1,many,TRBV5-1,CASSLGGTAYNEQFF,TGCGCCAGCAGCTTGGGTGGGACAGCCTACAATGAGCAGTTCTTC
TRBJ1-5,-,many,TRBV20-1,CSARDVRNSNQPQHF,TGCAGTGCTAGAGATGTCAGAAATAGCAATCAGCCCCAGCATTTT
TRBJ2-2,-,many,TRBV7-8,CASSLSGVTGELFF,TGTGCCAGCAGCTTATCCGGCGTGACCGGGGAGCTGTTTTTT
TRBJ1-1,-,-,TRBV4-2,CASSQGAGKRDTEAFF,TGTGCCAGCAGCCAAGGCGCGGGGAAGAGAGACACTGAAGCTTTCTTT
TRBJ1-5,-,many,TRBV7-2,CASSPLGGVLVSNQPQHF,TGTGCCAGCAGCCCGTTGGGGGGGGTACTGGTTAGCAATCAGCCCCAGCATTTT
TRBJ2-1,-,few,TRBV6-2/TRBV6-3,CASSHPGGFSYNEQFF,TGTGCCAGCAGCCACCCCGGAGGGTTCTCCTACAATGAGCAGTTCTTC
TRBJ2-1,-,many,TRBV2,CASKIPNEQFF,TGTGCCAGCAAAATTCCCAATGAGCAGTTCTTC
TRBJ2-1,TRBD2,-,TRBV7-9,CASSLAGGAVEQFF,TGTGCCAGCAGCTTAGCCGGGGGGGCAGTTGAGCAGTTCTTC
TRBJ2-1,-,many,TRBV9,CASSSMTDYYNEQFF,TGTGCCAGCAGCTCGATGACTGATTACTACAATGAGCAGTTCTTC
TRBJ2-7,TRBD1,many,TRBV24-1,CATSDSDRGGLYEQYF,TGTGCCACCAGTGACTCGGACAGGGGTGGCCTCTACGAGCAGTACTTC
TRBJ2-7,-,many,TRBV7-2,CASSHTMDFGEQYF,TGTGCCAGCAGCCACACAATGGACTTTGGCGAGCAGTACTTC
TRBJ1-1,TRBD1,many,TRBV13,CASSFDRGGTEAFF,TGTGCCAGCAGCTTCGACAGGGGGGGCACTGAAGCTTTCTTT
TRBJ2-5,TRBD2,many,TRBV20-1,CSANLPGGLAGQETQYF,TGCAGTGCTAATCTCCCAGGGGGACTAGCGGGACAAGAGACCCAGTACTTC
TRBJ1-6,-,many,TRBV7-2,CASSLGSDARPLHF,TGTGCCAGCAGCTTAGGCTCCGACGCCAGACCCCTCCACTTT
TRBJ2-1,-,many,TRBV20-1,CSARDSDRRVNEQFF,TGCAGTGCTAGAGATTCGGACAGGAGGGTCAATGAGCAGTTCTTC
TRBJ2-7,TRBD1,many,TRBV7-8,CASSLAGTGGIEQYF,TGTGCCAGCAGCTTAGCCGGGACAGGGGGCATCGAGCAGTACTTC
TRBJ2-1,-,many,TRBV12-3/TRBV12-4,CAIEGGYNEQFF,TGTGCCATCGAAGGGGGGTACAATGAGCAGTTCTTC
TRBJ1-5,-,many,TRBV7-9,CASSLGLGVEYSNQPQHF,TGTGCCAGCAGCTTAGGACTTGGGGTCGAATATAGCAATCAGCCCCAGCATTTT
TRBJ2-3,-,few,TRBV4-2,CASSQREGGWGDTQYF,TGTGCCAGCAGCCAAAGAGAAGGGGGATGGGGAGATACGCAGTATTTT
TRBJ2-2,-,few,TRBV30,CAWSGVSGELFF,TGTGCCTGGAGTGGGGTTTCCGGGGAGCTGTTTTTT
TRBJ1-1,-,many,TRBV27,CASSYSTMNTEAFF,TGTGCCAGCAGTTACAGCACCATGAACACTGAAGCTTTCTTT
TRBJ1-2,TRBD1,many,TRBV7-9,CASSYEGTGYGYTF,TGTGCCAGCAGCTACGAAGGGACAGGTTATGGCTACACCTTC
TRBJ2-1,TRBD2,many,TRBV20-1,CSLRSSGTVNEQFF,TGCAGTTTAAGATCTAGCGGGACGGTTAATGAGCAGTTCTTC
TRBJ2-7,TRBD2,many,TRBV10-3,CAISAVFSGSHEQYF,TGTGCCATCAGTGCTGTGTTTAGCGGGAGCCACGAGCAGTACTTC
TRBJ1-4,TRBD1,many,TRBV4-2,CASRPTGATNEKLFF,TGTGCCAGCAGGCCTACAGGGGCAACTAATGAAAAACTGTTTTTT
TRBJ2-3,-,many,TRBV20-1,CSATGLRFVQDTQYF,TGCAGTGCTACCGGACTCCGTTTTGTTCAGGATACGCAGTATTTT
TRBJ2-2,TRBD2,many,TRBV27,CASSLLPGTSGIGGELFF,TGTGCCAGCAGTCTACTACCGGGGACTAGCGGGATTGGCGGGGAGCTGTTTTTT
TRBJ2-2,TRBD1,few,TRBV11-1,CASSSRPGQGPNTGELFF,TGTGCCAGCAGCTCTAGACCGGGACAGGGACCGAACACCGGGGAGCTGTTTTTT
TRBJ1-1,-,few,TRBV12-3/TRBV12-4,CASRLTGSDTEAFF,TGTGCCAGCCGCCTTACAGGGAGTGACACTGAAGCTTTCTTT
TRBJ2-1,-,-,TRBV20-1,CSARDPMGAWDNEQFF,TGCAGTGCTAGAGATCCTATGGGGGCCTGGGACAATGAGCAGTTCTTC
TRBJ2-5,TRBD2,many,TRBV29-1,CSVGTSVQETQYF,TGCAGCGTCGGGACTAGTGTGCAAGAGACCCAGTACTTC
TRBJ2-7,-,many,TRBV7-2,CASSFPVGVSPSEQYF,TGTGCCAGCAGTTTTCCCGTGGGGGTATCCCCTTCGGAGCAGTACTTC
TRBJ2-7,TRBD2,few,TRBV6-4,CASRTSGRAPLSYEQYF,TGTGCCAGCAGGACTAGCGGGAGGGCACCGCTCTCCTACGAGCAGTACTTC
TRBJ2-7,-,many,TRBV5-6,CASSPRGYEQYF,TGTGCCAGCAGCCCCCGGGGGTACGAGCAGTACTTC
TRBJ2-1,-,many,TRBV6-5,CASSYRGAEQFF,TGTGCCAGCAGTTACCGAGGGGCTGAGCAGTTCTTC
TRBJ1-2,-,many,TRBV4-1,CASSQRTLTDNYGYTF,TGCGCCAGCAGCCAGAGGACACTGACCGATAACTATGGCTACACCTTC
TRBJ2-2,TRBD2,many,TRBV5-1,CASRGTSGSGELFF,TGCGCCAGCAGGGGGACTAGCGGCAGTGGGGAGCTGTTTTTT
TRBJ1-1,TRBD1,many,TRBV4-1,CASSQVQGTLNTEAFF,TGCGCCAGCAGCCAAGTACAGGGGACCCTGAACACTGAAGCTTTCTTT
TRBJ1-5,-,many,TRBV7-9,CASSLVPGGPQHF,TGTGCCAGCAGCTTAGTCCCCGGCGGCCCCCAGCATTTT
TRBJ2-7,TRBD1,many,TRBV29-1,CSVEVNRGIGSEQYF,TGCAGCGTTGAAGTCAACAGGGGAATTGGGTCCGAGCAGTACTTC
TRBJ2-5,-,many,TRBV7-3,CASSPGSPETQYF,TGTGCCAGCAGCCCGGGAAGCCCAGAGACCCAGTACTTC
TRBJ2-2,-,many,TRBV12-3/TRBV12-4,CASTPQGHTGELFF,TGTGCCAGCACCCCGCAGGGGCACACCGGGGAGCTGTTTTTT